At least ten counts were recorded for the clone carrying this T cell receptor beta chain. Its antigen is not identified. The sample comes from a study of neurological immune-mediated disorders. 5'RACE generated cDNA with 10-nucleotide random UMIs. TCRdb fed the 5' RACE reads into MiXCR, producing one record per CDR3 protein. The sample has roughly 45,000 distinct CDR3 sequences, over 10% seen once; the top ten hold 4.5%. Time point: longitudinal time-point 2. Unsorted libraries were derived from 2 million PBMCs stored at -80 C. The V gene's germline CDR1 is DFQATT and CDR2 SNEGSKA (reference sequence). Trimming cost V 0 bases and J 9 bases, with 18 bases left between them. This CDR3 is built from 15 residues. Study-wide results and limits: Falling below healthy controls, multiple sclerosis showed the least TCR clonal expansion, while HTLV-1-associated myelopathy showed the most.

V is TRBV20-1 and J is TRBJ1-5, with D uncertain. Material: PBMCs. The receptor's source is a male donor with HTLV-1-associated myelopathy (HAM/TSP). This chain's CDR3 is CSARDQRPKGWPQHF. CDR3 coding DNA: TGCAGTGCTAGAGATCAGAGACCTAAAGGGTGGCCCCAGCATTTT.